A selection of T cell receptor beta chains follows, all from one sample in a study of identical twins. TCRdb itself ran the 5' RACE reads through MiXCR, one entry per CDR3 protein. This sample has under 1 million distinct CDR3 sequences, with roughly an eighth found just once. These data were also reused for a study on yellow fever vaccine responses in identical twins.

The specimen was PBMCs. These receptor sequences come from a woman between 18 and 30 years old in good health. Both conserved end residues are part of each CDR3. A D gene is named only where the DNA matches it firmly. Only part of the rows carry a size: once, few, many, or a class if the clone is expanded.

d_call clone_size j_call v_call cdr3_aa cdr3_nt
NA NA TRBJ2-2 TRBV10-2 CASSEQGTGVRVTGELFF TGCGCCAGCAGTGAACAAGGAACCGGGGTCAGGGTCACCGGGGAGCTGTTTTTT
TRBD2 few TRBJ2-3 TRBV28 CASLPLAGVGDTQYF TGTGCCAGCCTCCCACTAGCGGGAGTCGGAGATACGCAGTATTTT
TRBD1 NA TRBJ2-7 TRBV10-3 CAISGQGAGEQYF TGTGCCATCAGTGGACAGGGGGCTGGAGAGCAGTACTTC
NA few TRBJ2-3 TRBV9 CASSVGFETGDTDTQYF TGTGCCAGCAGCGTAGGGTTCGAGACAGGCGACACAGATACGCAGTATTTT
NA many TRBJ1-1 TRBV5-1 CASSLVGTRVNTEAFF TGCGCCAGCAGCTTGGTGGGGACGAGGGTGAACACTGAAGCTTTCTTT
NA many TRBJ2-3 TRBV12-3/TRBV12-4 CASDALLGGSDTQYF TGTGCCAGCGACGCCCTCCTGGGCGGGTCAGATACGCAGTATTTT
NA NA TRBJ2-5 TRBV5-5 CASSLVLSRETQYF TGTGCCAGCAGCTTGGTGCTGTCCCGGGAGACCCAGTACTTC
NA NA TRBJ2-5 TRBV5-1 CASNYRAVGETQYF TGCGCCAGCAACTATCGGGCCGTAGGAGAGACCCAGTACTTC
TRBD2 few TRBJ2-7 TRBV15 CATSRLDSGSYEQYF TGTGCCACCAGCAGGCTCGATAGCGGGAGCTACGAGCAGTACTTC
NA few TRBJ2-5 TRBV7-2 CASSFFIGGQETQYF TGTGCCAGCAGCTTTTTCATTGGAGGTCAAGAGACCCAGTACTTC
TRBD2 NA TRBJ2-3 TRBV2 CASSERGLAGSLGTQYF TGTGCCAGCAGTGAAAGGGGCCTAGCGGGGTCCCTGGGGACGCAGTATTTT
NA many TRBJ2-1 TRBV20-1 CSARDSPREFF TGCAGTGCTAGGGACTCCCCCCGTGAGTTCTTC
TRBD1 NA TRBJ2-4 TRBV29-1 CSVGGRDSKNIQYF TGCAGCGTTGGTGGTAGGGACAGCAAAAACATTCAGTACTTC
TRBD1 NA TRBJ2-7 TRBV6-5 CASSYSIASQGYEQYF TGTGCCAGCAGTTACTCCATAGCGTCACAGGGGTACGAGCAGTACTTC
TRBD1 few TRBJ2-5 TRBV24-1 CATAGQGAETQYF TGTGCCACCGCGGGACAGGGGGCAGAGACCCAGTACTTC
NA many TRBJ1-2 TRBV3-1 CASSLNRDYNHPSYGYTF TGTGCCAGCAGCCTAAACCGGGACTACAACCACCCCAGTTATGGCTACACCTTC
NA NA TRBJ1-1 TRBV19 CASSIGGEWAEAFF TGTGCCAGTAGTATAGGGGGGGAATGGGCTGAAGCTTTCTTT
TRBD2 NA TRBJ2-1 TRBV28 CASREGGRLDNEQFF TGTGCCAGCAGAGAGGGCGGGAGGCTCGACAATGAGCAGTTCTTC
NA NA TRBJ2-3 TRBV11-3 CAFSLGDSPLTNTDTQYF TGTGCCTTCAGTTTAGGTGATAGTCCTTTAACGAACACAGATACGCAGTATTTT
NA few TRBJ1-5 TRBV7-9 CASSPEREPQHF TGTGCCAGCAGCCCTGAGAGGGAGCCCCAGCATTTT
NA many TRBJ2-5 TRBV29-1 CSGSQETQYF TGCAGCGGAAGTCAAGAGACCCAGTACTTC
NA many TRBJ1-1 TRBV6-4 CASRVILGGLKLSRTEAFF TGTGCCAGCAGGGTTATCCTGGGTGGACTGAAGCTTTCTCGGACTGAAGCTTTCTTT
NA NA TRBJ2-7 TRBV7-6 CASSLGAGPVPEQYF TGTGCCAGCAGCTTAGGGGCGGGACCTGTTCCCGAGCAGTACTTC
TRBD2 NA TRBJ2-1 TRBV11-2 CASSSPWRGASNEQFF TGTGCCAGCAGCTCCCCTTGGCGGGGGGCCTCCAATGAGCAGTTCTTC